One and the same sample provided the 16 T cell receptor beta chains below, sequenced in a study of a mutant IDH1 vaccine in newly diagnosed glioma (dated by TCRdb to the early 2020s). The library was produced with the immunoSEQ multiplex PCR assay. The source is immuneACCESS, and TCRdb retained only in-frame sequences with V and J called. Part of the clones is not carried over; for the studies checked, unresolved V genes explain less than half of this, and the remainder is unexplained. The sample table lists approximately 37,000 clones, around 76% of them with a count of one. Clones ranked in the top ten supply about 5% of the sample. The label giving this sample's time point can be read as: week 23, last vaccination. Each vaccine dose was 300 ug of a 20-mer mutant IDH1 peptide in Montanide, given subcutaneously with topical imiquimod. These receptors' targets are unknown. This material consisted of PBMCs, taken from a glioma patient whose treatment included an IDH1 peptide vaccine. These receptors were taken from a man aged 45-65 years with glioma.

The chain links TRBV5-4 to TRBJ1-2; tentative D call: TRBD1 (6 bases). The CDR3 is 14 amino acids. V lost 0 bases and J lost 4, with 10 bases in between. Germline-derived CDR1 and CDR2 are SGHNT and YYREEE (reference sequence). The CDR3 DNA reads as TGTGCCAGCAGCTTGGTCGGGGGGCCCTATGGCTACACCTTC. Translated, it gives CASSLVGGPYGYTF.

In this sample, this clone turned up a few times. The rearrangement uses TRBV5-6 and TRBJ1-1; 7 positions match TRBD1. Germline values: CDR1 SGHDT, CDR2 YYEEEE. The CDR3 runs to 15 residues. Unmatched junction bases numbered 6, after V lost 4 bases and J lost 0 bases. The CDR3 region is CASSMGDRVNTEAFF. The CDR3, as DNA: TGTGCCAGCAGCATGGGCGACAGGGTGAACACTGAAGCTTTCTTT.

V is TRBV19 and J is TRBJ1-3, with 7 bases matching TRBD1. The germline V gene encodes CDR1 LNHDA and CDR2 SQIVND (reference sequence). The V segment lost 3 bases and the J segment 4 bases; nucleotides outside the gene matches: 6. This CDR3 is 15 amino acids long. The CDR3 region has the DNA TGTGCCAGTAGTATCCACAGGGGTTACGGAAACACCATATATTTT. It encodes CASSIHRGYGNTIYF.

The chain carries TRBV5-1 and TRBJ2-7; TRBD1 aligns across 11 bases. Germline V CDR1 and CDR2: SGHRS, YFSETQ. The CDR3 sequence is 14 residues long. V gave up 6 bases and J gave up 8 bases; unmatched junction bases: 10. This CDR3 is CASTLPGTGGQQYF. CDR3 DNA: TGCGCCAGCACCCTCCCCGGGACAGGGGGGCAGCAGTACTTC.

This chain joins TRBV28 and TRBJ1-3; TRBD1 might be the D (6 bases). The CDR3 contains 15 residues. CDR1 and CDR2 from the germline V gene are MDHEN and SYDVKM. V was clipped by 4 bases and J by 5 bases, with 15 bases between them. The CDR3 spells CASSSSRTDRNTIYF. The CDR3 DNA reads as TGTGCCAGCAGTTCGTCCCGGACAGACCGAAACACCATATATTTT. The full variable domain, in which reference TRBV28 and TRBJ1-3 provide the parts outside the CDR3, is DVKVTQSSRYLVKRTGEKVFLECVQDMDHENMFWYRQDPGLGLRLIYFSYDVKMKEKGDIPEGYSVSREKKERFSLILESASTNQTSMYLCASSSSRTDRNTIYFGEGSWLTVV.

The chain couples TRBV12-2 to TRBJ1-5. TRBV12-2 is a recognized pseudogene. The CDR3 loop spans 14 amino acids. The CDR3: CASRLPELWQPQHF. The DNA of the CDR3 is TGTGCAAGTCGCTTACCAGAGCTTTGGCAGCCCCAGCATTTT.

In this sample, this clone turned up once. V gene TRBV5-1 combines with J gene TRBJ1-2, with 8 bases that match TRBD1. The junction had 9 bases not matched to a gene; V was cut back by 4 bases and J by 7 bases. The germline V gene has CDR1 SGHRS and CDR2 YFSETQ. The CDR3 loop spans 14 amino acids. CDR3 DNA sequence: TGCGCCAGCAGCGGTGGACAGGGATCGGGTGGCTACACCTTC. Its protein is CASSGGQGSGGYTF.

The V and J genes are TRBV6-6 and TRBJ1-2; TRBD1 might be the D (6 bases). This CDR3 region has 12 residues. From germline, CDR1 is MNHNY and CDR2 SVGAGI (reference sequence). V gave up 7 bases and J gave up 6 bases, with 12 bases separating them. The DNA of the CDR3 is TGTGCCAGCACCCCGGACAGCCATGGCTACACCTTC. It specifies CASTPDSHGYTF.

This rearrangement joins TRBV6-5 to TRBJ2-7, with 9 bases fitting TRBD1. J gave up 4 bases and V 4 bases, and 5 bases lay outside the gene matches. Germline V gene sequence: CDR1 MNHEY, CDR2 SVGAGI. The CDR3 length is 14 residues. Here the CDR3 reads CASSSGTGPYEQYF. The CDR3 nucleotides read TGTGCCAGCAGTTCCGGGACAGGGCCTTACGAGCAGTACTTC.

V gene TRBV14 combines with J gene TRBJ1-6; no clear D. Trimming pared 2 bases from V and 4 bases from J, leaving 6 bases between. Germline CDR1 reads SGHDN; CDR2 reads FVKESK. The length of the CDR3 is 14 residues. CDR3 DNA: TGTGCCAGCAGCCAAAGGGTTTATAATTCACCCCTCCACTTT. It yields the protein CASSQRVYNSPLHF.

The V gene is TRBV5-1, the J gene TRBJ2-5; perhaps D is TRBD1 or TRBD2 (7 bases each). Trimming stripped 4 bases from V and 4 bases from J, with 20 bases between. The CDR3 extends over 16 amino acids. Germline assignment: CDR1 SGHRS and CDR2 YFSETQ. Here the CDR3 reads CASSTRFRGGRETQYF. CDR3 DNA: TGCGCCAGCAGCACCCGGTTCAGGGGGGGGAGAGAGACCCAGTACTTC.

The V gene is TRBV7-2, the J gene TRBJ1-1; D uncertain. CDR1 and CDR2 from the germline V gene are SGHTA and FQGNSA. Between the trimmed V and J ends, which lost 1 base and 6 bases, there was a span of 12 bases. The CDR3 has 14 residues. The CDR3 region has the DNA TGTGCCAGCAGCTTAGTACGAGGGTATTCTGAAGCTTTCTTT. Translated, it gives CASSLVRGYSEAFF.

This clone appeared a few times. The J gene is TRBJ1-2, the V gene TRBV25-1, with no clear D. The germline CDR1 and CDR2 sequences are MGHDK and SYGVNS. Trimming stripped 1 base from V and 5 bases from J, with 5 bases between. The CDR3 has 12 residues. CDR3 protein: CASSESGYGYTF. The CDR3 DNA reads TGTGCCAGCAGTGAATCCGGGTATGGCTACACCTTC.

This chain uses TRBV7-8 with TRBJ2-2; 11 bases map to TRBD1. This CDR3 contains 16 residues. After removal of 5 bases from V and 6 bases from J, the junction contained 8 bases not matched to a gene. Germline V CDR1 and CDR2: SGHVS, FQNEAQ. The chain's CDR3 is CASSPPGQGASGELFF. CDR3 nucleotides: TGTGCCAGCAGCCCTCCCGGACAGGGGGCTTCCGGGGAGCTGTTTTTT.

The chain carries TRBV4-1 and TRBJ1-5; D not resolved. Per the germline V gene, CDR1 is MGHRA and CDR2 is YSYEKL. Deletions cut 1 base from V and 7 bases from J, with 8 bases between. The CDR3 consists of 13 residues. This chain's CDR3 is CASSQGPGQPQHF. The CDR3 DNA is TGCGCCAGCAGCCAAGGGCCCGGCCAGCCCCAGCATTTT.

The V and J genes are TRBV29-1 and TRBJ2-1; 11 bases are shared with TRBD1. V was clipped by 8 bases and J by 6 bases; unmatched bases: 12. From germline, CDR1 is SQVTM and CDR2 ANQGSEA. The CDR3 has 15 amino acids. The CDR3 here is CSHSFWDRGSNEQFF. CDR3 sequence (DNA): TGCAGCCATTCTTTTTGGGACAGGGGGAGCAATGAGCAGTTCTTC.